This T cell receptor (beta chain) was documented in a study of spatial heterogeneity in lung cancer. Across the whole study: Strong correlation was found between tumor-region TCR transcript counts and a T cell module score from matched bulk RNA-seq. Whole-study findings and limits: Counts of expanded intratumoral alpha and beta TCRs tracked tumor mutation counts.

V was pared by 4 bases and J by 3 bases, with 16 bases between. The CDR3 sequence is 16 residues long. TCRdb re-analysed the 5' RACE reads in MiXCR, keeping a single row per CDR3 protein. Of around 11,000 distinct CDR3 sequences listed, about 8% were seen once; the top ten hold roughly a fifth. As for time point: sample taken at primary tumor resection. This clonotype counts as medium-sized. The antigen is unknown. This sequence was found in a female donor with early-stage non-small cell lung cancer. The sequences come from lung tumor tissue, collected at surgery. The chain employs TRBV12-3 or TRBV12-4 and TRBJ1-3, with D possibly being TRBD1 (5 bases). CDR3: CASSSSGAPGGNTIYF. The DNA of the CDR3 is TGTGCCAGCAGTTCTTCCGGGGCGCCGGGTGGAAACACCATATATTTT.